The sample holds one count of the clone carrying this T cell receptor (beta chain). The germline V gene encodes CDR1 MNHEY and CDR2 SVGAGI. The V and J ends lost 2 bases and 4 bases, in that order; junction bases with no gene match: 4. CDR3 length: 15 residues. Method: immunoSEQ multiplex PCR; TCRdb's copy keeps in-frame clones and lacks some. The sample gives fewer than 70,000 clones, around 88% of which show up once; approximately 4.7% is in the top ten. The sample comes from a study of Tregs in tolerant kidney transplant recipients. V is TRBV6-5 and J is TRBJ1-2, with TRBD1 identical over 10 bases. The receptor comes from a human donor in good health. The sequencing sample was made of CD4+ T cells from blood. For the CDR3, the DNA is TGTGCCAGCAGTTACGACAGGGGGCGCGTCTATGGCTACACCTTC. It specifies CASSYDRGRVYGYTF.